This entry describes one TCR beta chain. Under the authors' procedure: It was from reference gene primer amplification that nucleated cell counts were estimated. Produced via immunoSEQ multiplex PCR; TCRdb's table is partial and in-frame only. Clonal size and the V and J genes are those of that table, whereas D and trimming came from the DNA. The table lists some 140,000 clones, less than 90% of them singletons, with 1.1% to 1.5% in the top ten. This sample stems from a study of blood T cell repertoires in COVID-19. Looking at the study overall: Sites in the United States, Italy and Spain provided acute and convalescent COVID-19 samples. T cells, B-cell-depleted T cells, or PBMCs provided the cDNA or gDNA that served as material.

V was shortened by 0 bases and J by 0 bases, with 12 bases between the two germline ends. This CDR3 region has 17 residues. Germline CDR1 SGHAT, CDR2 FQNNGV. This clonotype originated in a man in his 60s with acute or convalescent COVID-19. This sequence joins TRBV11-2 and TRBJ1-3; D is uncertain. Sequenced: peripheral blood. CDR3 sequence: CASSLDRRSSSGNTIYF. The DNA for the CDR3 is TGTGCCAGCAGCTTAGACCGGCGGTCAAGCTCTGGAAACACCATATATTTT. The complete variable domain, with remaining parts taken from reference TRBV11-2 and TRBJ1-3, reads EAGVAQSPRYKIIEKRQSVAFWCNPISGHATLYWYQQILGQGPKLLIQFQNNGVVDDSQLPKDRFSAERLKGVDSTLKIQPAKLEDSAVYLCASSLDRRSSSGNTIYFGEGSWLTVV.